This TCR beta chain is from a study of regulatory T cells in long-lasting Graves disease. The ends were cut back, 8 bases at V and 7 bases at J, with 15 bases in the middle. Per the germline V gene, CDR1 is SNHLY and CDR2 is FYNNEI. This CDR3 has 13 amino acids. Time point here: newly diagnosed GD, antithyroid drugs for less than 3 months. After RNA was extracted from PBMCs, the TCR library was made from it. This clonotype was picked up a small number of times. Relying on iRepertoire HTBI primers and Arm-PCR of CDR3 regions, the team built TCR beta libraries. As handled by the study authors: Looking across samples, the authors found approximately 60 TRBV and some 13 TRBJ segments. TCRdb fed the multiplex PCR reads into MiXCR, producing one record per CDR3 protein. The V and J calls, along with clone size, are taken from TCRdb and not from the paper's own processing. The table lists roughly 610,000 distinct CDR3 sequences, roughly 16% of them singletons, with 18% in the top ten.

These sequences were also reported in another study, on T cells in Graves' hyperthyroidism and ophthalmopathy. From that second work: HTBI primers were the set used in a first-round RT-PCR of the TCR CDR3.

The TCR originated in a woman in her twenties or thirties with Graves disease. V is TRBV2 and J is TRBJ2-1; D is perhaps TRBD2 (5 bases). The sample in question was peripheral blood mononuclear cells (PBMCs), obtained at new diagnosis, from a patient treated with antithyroid drugs. CDR3 in DNA: TGTGCCAGCCCAGCGGCAGACAAGAATGAGCAGTTCTTC. Protein sequence: CASPAADKNEQFF.